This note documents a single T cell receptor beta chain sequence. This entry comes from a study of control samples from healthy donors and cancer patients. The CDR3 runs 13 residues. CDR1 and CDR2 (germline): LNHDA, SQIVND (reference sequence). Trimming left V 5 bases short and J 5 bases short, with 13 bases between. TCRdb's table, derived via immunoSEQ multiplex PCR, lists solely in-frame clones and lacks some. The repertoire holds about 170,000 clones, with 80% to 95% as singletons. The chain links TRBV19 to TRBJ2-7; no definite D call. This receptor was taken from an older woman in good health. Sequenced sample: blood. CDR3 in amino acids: CASSPAYPDEQYF. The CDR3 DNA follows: TGTGCCAGTAGTCCTGCATATCCGGACGAGCAGTACTTC.